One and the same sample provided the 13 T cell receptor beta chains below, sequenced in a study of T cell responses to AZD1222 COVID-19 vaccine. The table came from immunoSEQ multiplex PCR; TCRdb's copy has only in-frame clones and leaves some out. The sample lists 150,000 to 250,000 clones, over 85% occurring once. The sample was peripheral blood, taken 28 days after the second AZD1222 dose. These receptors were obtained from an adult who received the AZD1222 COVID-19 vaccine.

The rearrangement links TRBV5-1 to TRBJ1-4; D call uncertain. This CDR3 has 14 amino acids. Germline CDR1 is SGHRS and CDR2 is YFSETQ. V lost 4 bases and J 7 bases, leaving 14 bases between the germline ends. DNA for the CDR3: TGCGCCAGCAGCATCAGATCAGTGACTGAAAAACTGTTTTTT. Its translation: CASSIRSVTEKLFF.

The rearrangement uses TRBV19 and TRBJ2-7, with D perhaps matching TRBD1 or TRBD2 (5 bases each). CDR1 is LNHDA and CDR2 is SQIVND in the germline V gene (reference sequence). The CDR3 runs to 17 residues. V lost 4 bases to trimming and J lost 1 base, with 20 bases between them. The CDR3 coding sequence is TGTGCCAGTAGTAGGACCAATCTTGTGAGGGGTTCCTACGAGCAGTACTTC. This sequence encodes CASSRTNLVRGSYEQYF.

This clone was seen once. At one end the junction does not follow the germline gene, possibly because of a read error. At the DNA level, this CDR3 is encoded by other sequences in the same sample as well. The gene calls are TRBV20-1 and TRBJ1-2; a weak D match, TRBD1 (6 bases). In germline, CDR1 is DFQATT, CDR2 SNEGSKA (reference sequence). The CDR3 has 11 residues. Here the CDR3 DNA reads TGCAGCGCTACAGGGAACTATGGCTACACCTTC. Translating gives CSATGNYGYTF.

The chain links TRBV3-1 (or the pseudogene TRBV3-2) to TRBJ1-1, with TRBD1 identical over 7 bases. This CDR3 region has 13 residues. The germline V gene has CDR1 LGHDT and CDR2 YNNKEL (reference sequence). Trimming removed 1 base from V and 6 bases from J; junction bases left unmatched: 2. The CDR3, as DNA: TGTGCCAGCAGCCAAGCCGACAGGGCTGAAGCTTTCTTT. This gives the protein CASSQADRAEAFF.

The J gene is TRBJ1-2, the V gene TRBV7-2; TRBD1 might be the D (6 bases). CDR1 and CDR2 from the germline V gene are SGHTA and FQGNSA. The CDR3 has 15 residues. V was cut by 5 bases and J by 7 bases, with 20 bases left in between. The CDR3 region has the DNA TGTGCCAGCAGCCAGACAGGAGCCGCCCAGGGTGGCTACACCTTC. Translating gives CASSQTGAAQGGYTF.

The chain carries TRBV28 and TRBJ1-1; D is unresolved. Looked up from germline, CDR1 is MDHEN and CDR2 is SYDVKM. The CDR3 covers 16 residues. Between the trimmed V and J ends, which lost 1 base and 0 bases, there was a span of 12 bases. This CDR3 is CASSLSQLFMNTEAFF. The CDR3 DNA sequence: TGTGCCAGCAGTTTATCACAGTTATTCATGAACACTGAAGCTTTCTTT. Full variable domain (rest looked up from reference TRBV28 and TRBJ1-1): DVKVTQSSRYLVKRTGEKVFLECVQDMDHENMFWYRQDPGLGLRLIYFSYDVKMKEKGDIPEGYSVSREKKERFSLILESASTNQTSMYLCASSLSQLFMNTEAFFGQGTRLTVV.

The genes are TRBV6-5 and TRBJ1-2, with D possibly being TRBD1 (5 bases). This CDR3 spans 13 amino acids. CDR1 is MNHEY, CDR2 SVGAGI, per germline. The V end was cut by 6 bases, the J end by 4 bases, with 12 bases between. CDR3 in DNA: TGTGCCAGCAGGACGGACATTATCTATGGCTACACCTTC. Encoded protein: CASRTDIIYGYTF.

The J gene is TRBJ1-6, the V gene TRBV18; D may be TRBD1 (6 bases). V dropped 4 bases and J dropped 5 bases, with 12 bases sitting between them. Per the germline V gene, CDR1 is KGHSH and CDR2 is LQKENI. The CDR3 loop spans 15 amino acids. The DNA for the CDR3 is TGTGCCAGCTCACGATTGGGACAAGATAATTCACCCCTCCACTTT. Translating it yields CASSRLGQDNSPLHF.

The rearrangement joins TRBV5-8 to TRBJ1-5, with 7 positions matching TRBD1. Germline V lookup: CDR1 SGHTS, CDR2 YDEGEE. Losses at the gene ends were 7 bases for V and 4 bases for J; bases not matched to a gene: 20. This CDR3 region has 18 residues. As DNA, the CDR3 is TGTGCCAGCGGGGGAGGGGGACAGAGGTTTGTCTTGAATCAGCCCCAGCATTTT. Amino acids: CASGGGGQRFVLNQPQHF.

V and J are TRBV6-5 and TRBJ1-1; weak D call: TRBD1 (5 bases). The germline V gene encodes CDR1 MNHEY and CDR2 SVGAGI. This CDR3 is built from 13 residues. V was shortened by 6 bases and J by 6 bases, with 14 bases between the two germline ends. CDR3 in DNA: TGTGCCAGCAGCCGCGAAGGGGTACCTGAAGCTTTCTTT. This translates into CASSREGVPEAFF.

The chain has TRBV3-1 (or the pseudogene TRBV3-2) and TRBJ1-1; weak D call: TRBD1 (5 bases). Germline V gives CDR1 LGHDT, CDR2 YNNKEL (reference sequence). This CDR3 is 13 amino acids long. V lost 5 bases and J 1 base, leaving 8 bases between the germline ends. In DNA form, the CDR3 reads TGTGCCAGCAGCGGGGGGGAGAACACTGAAGCTTTCTTT. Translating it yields CASSGGENTEAFF.

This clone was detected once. The DNA for the CDR3 is TGTGCCACGACAGGGCCTCCCTACAATGAGCAGTTCTTC. Amino acid sequence: CATTGPPYNEQFF. The chain has TRBV28 and TRBJ2-1; 7 bases match TRBD1. The V and J ends lost 10 bases and 2 bases, in that order; junction bases with no gene match: 5. CDR1 and CDR2 from the germline V gene are MDHEN and SYDVKM. The CDR3 is made up of 13 amino acids.

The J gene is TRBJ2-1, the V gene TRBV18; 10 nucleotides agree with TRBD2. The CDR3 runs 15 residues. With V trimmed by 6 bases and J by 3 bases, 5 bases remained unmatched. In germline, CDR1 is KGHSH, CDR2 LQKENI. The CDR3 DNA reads TGTGCCAGCTCGCGTACTAGCGGGAACTACAATGAGCAGTTCTTC. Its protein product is CASSRTSGNYNEQFF. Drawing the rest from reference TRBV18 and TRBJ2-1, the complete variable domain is NAGVMQNPRHLVRRRGQEARLRCSPMKGHSHVYWYRQLPEEGLKFMVYLQKENIIDESGMPKERFSAEFPKEGPSILRIQQVVRGDSAAYFCASSRTSGNYNEQFFGPGTRLTVL.